The sequence of this T cell receptor beta chain was determined in a study of blood T cell repertoires in COVID-19. Germline-derived CDR1 and CDR2 are SNHLY and FYNNEI. The CDR3 totals 17 residues. Unmatched junction bases numbered 13, after V lost 6 bases and J lost 4 bases. In the authors' methods: Amplification of reference gene primers was used by the study to estimate nucleated cell counts. Produced via immunoSEQ multiplex PCR; TCRdb's table is partial and in-frame only. The V and J calls and clone size come from that table; D and trimming were worked out from the DNA. The sample includes more than 250,000 clones, roughly 84% of them seen just once.

Material: peripheral blood. V and J are TRBV2 and TRBJ2-7, with 12 bases fitting TRBD2. This TCR was recovered from a man between 50 and 59 years old with active or convalescent COVID-19. CDR3 DNA sequence: TGTGCCAGCAGAGCTAGCGGGAGGGGATCCTCCGGTTACGAGCAGTACTTC. Translated: CASRASGRGSSGYEQYF.